A single TCR beta chain is shown here with its context. Its cognate antigen is unknown. This record comes from a study of vaccination effects on CD4 cells after COVID-19. Antigen-specific CD4+ T cells expanded by the ViraFEST assay with viral peptide pools were then sequenced. It was after 10 days of culture that CD4+ T cells were isolated. The healthy vaccine recipients, who had no prior SARS-CoV-2 infection, showed negative nucleocapsid antibodies. V gave up 6 bases and J gave up 2 bases; unmatched junction bases: 9. The CDR3 has 16 amino acids. Germline values: CDR1 WNHNN, CDR2 SYGVQD (reference sequence). Sequencing was performed with immunoSEQ multiplex PCR; in TCRdb, only in-frame clones are kept and a portion is missing. This table has under 80,000 clones, about 78% appearing once.

The rearrangement joins TRBV10-1 to TRBJ2-2; 7 nucleotides agree with TRBD1. The clonotype originates from a human donor who received a COVID-19 vaccine. The sequences come from CD4+ T cells from PBMCs cultured with SARS-CoV-2 spike peptides, collected before COVID-19 vaccination. CDR3 region: CASSPPGQINTGELFF. DNA for the CDR3: TGCGCCAGCAGCCCTCCGGGACAGATTAACACCGGGGAGCTGTTTTTT.